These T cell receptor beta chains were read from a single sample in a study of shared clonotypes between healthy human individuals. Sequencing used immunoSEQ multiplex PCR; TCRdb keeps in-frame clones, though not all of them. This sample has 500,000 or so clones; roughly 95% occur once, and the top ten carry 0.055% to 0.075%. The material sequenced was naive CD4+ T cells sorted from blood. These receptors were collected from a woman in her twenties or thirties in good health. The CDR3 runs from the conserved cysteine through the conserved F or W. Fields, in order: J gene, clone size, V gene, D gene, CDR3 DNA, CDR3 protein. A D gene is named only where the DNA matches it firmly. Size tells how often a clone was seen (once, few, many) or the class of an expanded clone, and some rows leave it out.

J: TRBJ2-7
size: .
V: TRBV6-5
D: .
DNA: TGTGCCACACAGGCTCCGGGCTTGCACGAGCAGTACTTC
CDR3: CATQAPGLHEQYF

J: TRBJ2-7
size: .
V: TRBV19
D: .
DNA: TGTGCCAGTAGTATGCCCGGACTAGGGGGCGAGCAGTACTTC
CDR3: CASSMPGLGGEQYF

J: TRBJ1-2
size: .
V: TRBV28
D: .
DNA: TGTGCCAGCAGTTCCGGACAGATTTATGGCTACACCTTC
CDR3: CASSSGQIYGYTF

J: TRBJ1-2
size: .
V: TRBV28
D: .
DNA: TGTGCCAGCAGTCCCGGACACGAAACTAACTATGGCTACACCTTC
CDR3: CASSPGHETNYGYTF

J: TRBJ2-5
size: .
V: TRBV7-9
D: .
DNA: TGTGCCAGCAGCCTAAATTACGGGCAGGAGACCCAGTACTTC
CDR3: CASSLNYGQETQYF

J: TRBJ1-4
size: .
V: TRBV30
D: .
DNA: TGTGCCTTTGTATCTAACCTGGATGAAAAACTGTTTTTT
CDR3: CAFVSNLDEKLFF

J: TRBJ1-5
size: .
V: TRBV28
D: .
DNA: TGTGCCAGCACCCCCCCGTGGCAGGGGACTCAGCCCCAGCATTTT
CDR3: CASTPPWQGTQPQHF

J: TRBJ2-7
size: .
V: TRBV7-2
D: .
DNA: TGTGCCAGCAGCGCCTACTACGAGCAGTACTTC
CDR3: CASSAYYEQYF

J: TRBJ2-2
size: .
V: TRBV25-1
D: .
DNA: TGTGCCAGCAGTGACTGGCTTAACACCGGGGAGCTGTTTTTT
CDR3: CASSDWLNTGELFF

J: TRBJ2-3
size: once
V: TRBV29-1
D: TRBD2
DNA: TGCAGCGTCGCTCTCAGATATGGCGGGAGTTCCACAGATACGCAGTATTTT
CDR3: CSVALRYGGSSTDTQYF

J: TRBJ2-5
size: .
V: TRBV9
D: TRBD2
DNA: TGTGCCAGCAGCGTAGGACTAGCGGGAGTAGAGACCCAGTACTTC
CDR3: CASSVGLAGVETQYF

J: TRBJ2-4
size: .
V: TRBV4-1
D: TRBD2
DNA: TGCGCCAGCAGCCTCTATGGGGGAGGGGTCAAATCCAAAAACATTCAGTACTTC
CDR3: CASSLYGGGVKSKNIQYF

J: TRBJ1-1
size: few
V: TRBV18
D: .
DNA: TGTGCCAGCTCCTCGGACAGAAACATGAACACTGAAGCTTTCTTT
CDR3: CASSSDRNMNTEAFF

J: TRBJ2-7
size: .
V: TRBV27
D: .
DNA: TGTGCCAGCACCTCCTCGGACGGATCTTACGAGCAGTACTTC
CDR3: CASTSSDGSYEQYF

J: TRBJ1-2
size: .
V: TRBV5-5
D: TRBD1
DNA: TGTGCCAGCAGCCATGCGTCGGCTGGGACAGCTTATAACTATGGCTACACCTTC
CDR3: CASSHASAGTAYNYGYTF

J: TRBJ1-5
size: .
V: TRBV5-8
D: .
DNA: TGTGCCAGCACCCCGCGCAGGGAGGGGTGGGGACGGAGGAATCAGCCCCAGCATTTT
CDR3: CASTPRREGWGRRNQPQHF

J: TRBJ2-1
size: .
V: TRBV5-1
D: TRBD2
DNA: TGCGCCAGCAGCTCTGCGGGAGACTACAATGAGCAGTTCTTC
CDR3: CASSSAGDYNEQFF

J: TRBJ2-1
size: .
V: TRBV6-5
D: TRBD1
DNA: TGTGCCAGCAGTTACCAGGGGGCTCGGGGCCTGGAGCAGTTCTTC
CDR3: CASSYQGARGLEQFF

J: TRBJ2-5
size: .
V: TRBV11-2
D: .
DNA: TGTGCCAGCAGCCTTGGGTCTAGTTCCTTAGAGACCCAGTACTTC
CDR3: CASSLGSSSLETQYF

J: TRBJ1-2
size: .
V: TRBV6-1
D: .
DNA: TGTGCCAGCACGGGGGGTCGGTATGGCTACACCTTC
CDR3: CASTGGRYGYTF

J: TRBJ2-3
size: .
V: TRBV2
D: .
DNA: TGTGCCAGCCGGCTTGTGTCCAGCACAGATACGCAGTATTTT
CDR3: CASRLVSSTDTQYF

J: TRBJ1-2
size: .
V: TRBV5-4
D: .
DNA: TGTGCCAGCAGCTTGTTGCTTAACTATGGCTACACCTTC
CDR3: CASSLLLNYGYTF

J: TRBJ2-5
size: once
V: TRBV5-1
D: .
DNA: TGCGCCAGCAGTGGGGGCTCACTGGGACTTCAAGAGACCCAGTACTTC
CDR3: CASSGGSLGLQETQYF

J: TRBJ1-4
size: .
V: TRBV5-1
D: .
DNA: TGCGCCAGCAGTCCGGGCCCGGAGGGTGAAAAACTGTTTTTT
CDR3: CASSPGPEGEKLFF

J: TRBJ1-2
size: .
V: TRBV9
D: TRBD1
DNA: TGTGCCAGCAGCGTTGGGGCACAGGGGGGCTACACCTTC
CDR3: CASSVGAQGGYTF

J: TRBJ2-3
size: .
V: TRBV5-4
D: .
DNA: TGTGCCAGCAGCTCCGGACCCAGCACAGATACGCAGTATTTT
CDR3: CASSSGPSTDTQYF

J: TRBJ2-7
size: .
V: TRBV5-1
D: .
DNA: TGCGCCAGCAGCTTGGTCTCCTTAACCTACGAGCAGTACTTC
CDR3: CASSLVSLTYEQYF

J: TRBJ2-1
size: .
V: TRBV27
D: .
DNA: TGTGCCAGCAGTCCCCGTGACGCACGCTACAATGAGCAGTTCTTC
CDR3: CASSPRDARYNEQFF

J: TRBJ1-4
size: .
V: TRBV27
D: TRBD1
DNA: TGTGCCAGCAGTTCAACCGGGACAGGGGGCGAAAAACTGTTTTTT
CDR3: CASSSTGTGGEKLFF

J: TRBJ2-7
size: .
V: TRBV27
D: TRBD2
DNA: TGTGCCAGCAGTTTCCGCGGACTAGCGGGGTATTACGAGCAGTACTTC
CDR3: CASSFRGLAGYYEQYF

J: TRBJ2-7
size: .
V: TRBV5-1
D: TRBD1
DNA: TGCGCCAGCAGCTATATACCGGGACAGTCGAGGGAGCAGTACTTC
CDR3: CASSYIPGQSREQYF

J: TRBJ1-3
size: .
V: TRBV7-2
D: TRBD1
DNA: TGTGCCAGCAGCTTCACAGGGGGTGGTGGAAACACCATATATTTT
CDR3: CASSFTGGGGNTIYF

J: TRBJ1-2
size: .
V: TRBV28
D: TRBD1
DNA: TGTGCCAGCAGTGTACTGCCCGGGACAGGGGACCTCTATGGCTACACCTTC
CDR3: CASSVLPGTGDLYGYTF

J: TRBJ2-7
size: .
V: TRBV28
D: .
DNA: TGTGCCAGCAGTCCCGGGGGGAGGGGGTTTTCCTACGAGCAGTACTTC
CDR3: CASSPGGRGFSYEQYF

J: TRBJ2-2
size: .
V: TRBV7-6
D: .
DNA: TGTGCCAGCAGCACCCCAGGGGACACCGGGGAGCTGTTTTTT
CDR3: CASSTPGDTGELFF

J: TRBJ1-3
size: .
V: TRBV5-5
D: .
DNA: TGTGCCAGCAGCCCTGGGTCTATCGGAAACACCATATATTTT
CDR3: CASSPGSIGNTIYF

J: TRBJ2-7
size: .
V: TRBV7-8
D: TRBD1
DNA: TGTGCCAGCAGCCCCCTCCGGGACAGGGTCTACGAGCAGTACTTC
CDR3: CASSPLRDRVYEQYF

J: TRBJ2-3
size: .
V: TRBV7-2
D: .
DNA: TGTGCCAGCAGCTTAAGAGGGCTGGAGCACGCAGGGAATTTT
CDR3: CASSLRGLEHAGNF

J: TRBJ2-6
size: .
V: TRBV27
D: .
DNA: TGTGCCAGCAGTTTTGGGGCGGGACACAGCTCTGGGGCCAACGTCCTGACTTTC
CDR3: CASSFGAGHSSGANVLTF

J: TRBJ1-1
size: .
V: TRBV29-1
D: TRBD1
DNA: TGCAGCTTCCAACAGGGGCCTCGGGGGACTGAAGCTTTCTTT
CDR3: CSFQQGPRGTEAFF

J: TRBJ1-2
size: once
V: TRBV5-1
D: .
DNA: TGCGCCAGCAGCCCGACACAGGGCTACCGGGGCTACACCTTC
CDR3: CASSPTQGYRGYTF

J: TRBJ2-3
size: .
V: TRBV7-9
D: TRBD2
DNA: TGTGCCAGCAGCGCCCGACTAGCGGGAGAAGGAGATACGCAGTATTTT
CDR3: CASSARLAGEGDTQYF

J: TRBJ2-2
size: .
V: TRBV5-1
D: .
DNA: TGCGCCAGCAGCTTCAGTAGCGCCTTAACCGGGGAGCTGTTTTTT
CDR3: CASSFSSALTGELFF

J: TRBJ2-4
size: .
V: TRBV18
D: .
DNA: TGTGCCAGCTCACCACCTGTGGCAGGGAACATTCAGTACTTC
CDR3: CASSPPVAGNIQYF

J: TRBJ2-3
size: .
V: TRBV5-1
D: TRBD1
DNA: TGCGCCAGCAGCTCCCATGTTGGGACAGGGACCACAGATACGCAGTATTTT
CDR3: CASSSHVGTGTTDTQYF

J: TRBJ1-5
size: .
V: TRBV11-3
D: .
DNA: TGTGCCAGCAGCCTCCCGACTGATCATAGCAATCAGCCCCAGCATTTT
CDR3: CASSLPTDHSNQPQHF

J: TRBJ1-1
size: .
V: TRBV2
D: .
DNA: TGTGCCAGCAGTGAACGGGGCATGAACACTGAAGCTTTCTTT
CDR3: CASSERGMNTEAFF

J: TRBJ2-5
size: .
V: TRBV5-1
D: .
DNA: TGCGCCAGCAGAGGAAACGCAGGGCTTTTGGAGACCCAGTACTTC
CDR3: CASRGNAGLLETQYF

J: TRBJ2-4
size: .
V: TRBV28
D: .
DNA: TGTGCCAGCAGTCCAACCCGTAGGGACGCCAAAAACATTCAGTACTTC
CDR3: CASSPTRRDAKNIQYF

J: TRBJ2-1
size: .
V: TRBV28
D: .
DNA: TGTGCCAGCAGCCAGCAGTCCTACAATGAGCAGTTCTTC
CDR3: CASSQQSYNEQFF

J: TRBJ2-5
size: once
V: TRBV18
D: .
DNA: TGTGCCAGCTCACCTCCGGGACGGGGGCGAGAGTCGGGGGAGACCCAGTACTTC
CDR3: CASSPPGRGRESGETQYF

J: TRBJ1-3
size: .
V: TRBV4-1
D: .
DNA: TGCGCCAGCAGCCTCCAAAGAGGGGCGTTGACGCTGAGCTCTGGAAACACCATATATTTT
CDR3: CASSLQRGALTLSSGNTIYF